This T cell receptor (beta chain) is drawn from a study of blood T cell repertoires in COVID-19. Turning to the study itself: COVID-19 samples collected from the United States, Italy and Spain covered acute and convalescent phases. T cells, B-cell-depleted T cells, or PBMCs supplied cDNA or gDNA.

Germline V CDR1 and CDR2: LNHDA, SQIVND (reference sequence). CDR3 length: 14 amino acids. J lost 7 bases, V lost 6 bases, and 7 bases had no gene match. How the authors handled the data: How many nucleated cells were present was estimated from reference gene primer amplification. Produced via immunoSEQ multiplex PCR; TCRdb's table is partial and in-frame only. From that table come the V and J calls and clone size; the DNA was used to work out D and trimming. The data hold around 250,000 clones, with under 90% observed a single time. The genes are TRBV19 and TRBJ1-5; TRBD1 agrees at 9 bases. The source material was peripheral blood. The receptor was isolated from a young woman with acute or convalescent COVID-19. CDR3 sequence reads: CASRLDRGGQPQHF. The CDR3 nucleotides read TGTGCCAGTAGACTGGACAGGGGTGGGCAGCCCCAGCATTTT.